This T cell receptor (beta chain) is drawn from a study of blood T cell repertoires in COVID-19. Study at large: Specimens from acute and convalescent COVID-19 originated in the United States, Italy and Spain.

During active infection, Seattle patients enrolled and were then monitored through disease. The germline CDR1 and CDR2 sequences are SGHTA and FQGTGA. Trimming left V 5 bases short and J 5 bases short, with 28 bases between. This CDR3 contains 19 residues. The protocol was immunoSEQ multiplex PCR, while the TCRdb copy is restricted to in-frame clones and leaves out a portion. There are almost 200,000 clones in the sample; about 82% occur only once, and around 0.93% lies in the top ten. Sequenced: peripheral blood. The gene calls are TRBV7-3 and TRBJ1-5; D might be TRBD1 (5 bases). This clonotype was obtained from a man in his sixties with COVID-19, enrolled during active disease. For the CDR3, the DNA is TGTGCCAGCAGCCTCGGGTTAAGGGGCCTACCGTTAAGCTATCAGCCCCAGCATTTT. Encoded protein: CASSLGLRGLPLSYQPQHF.